These T cell receptor beta chains were read from a single sample in a study of blood T cell repertoires in COVID-19. Clones were read by immunoSEQ multiplex PCR, and TCRdb kept only the in-frame ones, dropping some. The profile shows approximately 240,000 clones, 87% of them singletons. The sequenced sample consisted of PBMCs or T cells enriched from blood (not recorded which). These receptors were collected from a woman in her thirties with acute COVID-19. The CDR3 runs from the conserved cysteine through the conserved F or W. The order of the fields is V gene, D gene, clone size, J gene, CDR3 protein, CDR3 DNA. The D gene is left open where the match is weak. Clone size is not always given. Where it is, it says once, few, many or a class for expanded clones.

>TRBV7-9|TRBD2|NA|TRBJ2-7
CASSDLTSGGEQYF
TGTGCCAGCAGCGACTTGACTAGCGGAGGCGAGCAGTACTTC
>TRBV7-9|TRBD1|NA|TRBJ2-1
CASSFRDRTYNEQFF
TGTGCCAGCAGCTTCCGGGACAGAACCTACAATGAGCAGTTCTTC
>TRBV27|TRBD2|NA|TRBJ2-5
CASSLTSGRYQETQYF
TGTGCCAGCAGCCTGACTAGCGGGAGATATCAAGAGACCCAGTACTTC
>TRBV5-1|TRBD2|NA|TRBJ2-5
CATPLLAAQETQYF
TGCGCCACCCCGCTGCTAGCGGCACAAGAGACCCAGTACTTC
>TRBV5-1|TRBD2|NA|TRBJ2-1
CASSLAVAGEPYNEQFF
TGCGCCAGCAGCTTGGCCGTAGCGGGGGAACCCTACAATGAGCAGTTCTTC
>TRBV27|TRBD2|few|TRBJ2-1
CASSLLAGDDEQFF
TGTGCCAGCAGTTTACTAGCGGGAGACGATGAGCAGTTCTTC
>TRBV6-2/TRBV6-3|NA|NA|TRBJ2-1
CASSYMAGLGEQFF
TGTGCCAGCAGTTACATGGCGGGGCTTGGTGAGCAGTTCTTC
>TRBV30|NA|once|TRBJ2-7
CAWSRIAGAGEQYF
TGTGCCTGGAGTCGAATTGCAGGGGCCGGCGAGCAGTACTTC
>TRBV2|NA|NA|TRBJ1-3
CASRAMLSGNTIYF
TGTGCCAGCAGGGCCATGTTGTCTGGAAACACCATATATTTT
>TRBV10-3|NA|NA|TRBJ2-7
CAISETEAIREYEQYF
TGTGCCATCAGTGAAACAGAAGCTATACGGGAGTACGAGCAGTACTTC
>TRBV11-2|TRBD1|NA|TRBJ1-6
CASSHRGRVDSPLHF
TGTGCCAGCAGTCACAGGGGGCGCGTGGATTCACCCCTCCACTTT
>TRBV9|TRBD1|NA|TRBJ2-1
CASSAWTGDSEQFF
TGTGCCAGCAGCGCATGGACAGGGGACAGTGAGCAGTTCTTC
>TRBV28|TRBD1|NA|TRBJ1-5
CASSPRTGPHQPQHF
TGTGCCAGCAGCCCAAGGACAGGGCCTCATCAGCCCCAGCATTTT
>TRBV6-5|TRBD1|NA|TRBJ1-1
CASRTGAGEAFF
TGTGCCAGCAGAACAGGGGCCGGGGAAGCTTTCTTT
>TRBV19|NA|NA|TRBJ2-2
CASSIFSGTGELFF
TGTGCCAGTAGTATATTTTCGGGCACCGGGGAGCTGTTTTTT
>TRBV21-1|NA|NA|TRBJ2-2
CASSKIGQGQFNTGELFF
TGTGCCAGCAGCAAAATCGGACAGGGTCAATTTAACACCGGGGAGCTGTTTTTT
>TRBV6-5|NA|NA|TRBJ2-3
CASTSGGANTDTQYF
TGTGCCAGCACAAGTGGCGGGGCCAACACAGATACGCAGTATTTT
>TRBV27|NA|once|TRBJ2-3
CASTPQDTDTQYF
TGTGCCAGCACTCCGCAGGACACAGATACGCAGTATTTT
>TRBV2|NA|few|TRBJ2-2
CASSVRGGDTGELFF
TGTGCCAGCAGTGTTCGCGGGGGCGATACCGGGGAGCTGTTTTTT
>TRBV28|NA|NA|TRBJ2-4
CASRSPLGVIAKNIQYF
TGTGCCAGCAGATCCCCCCTAGGTGTAATAGCCAAAAACATTCAGTACTTC
>TRBV7-8|TRBD2|NA|TRBJ2-7
CASSLRASGSLTYEQYF
TGTGCCAGCAGCTTACGGGCTAGCGGGAGTCTAACCTACGAGCAGTACTTC
>TRBV9|TRBD2|NA|TRBJ2-1
CASSVRAGGPGEQFF
TGTGCCAGCAGCGTTCGGGCGGGAGGGCCCGGTGAGCAGTTCTTC
>TRBV7-9|NA|NA|TRBJ1-1
CASSSSTGLKAFF
TGTGCCAGCAGCTCCTCAACAGGCCTGAAAGCTTTCTTT
>TRBV12-3/TRBV12-4|TRBD1|once|TRBJ1-2
CASSKQGHGYTF
TGTGCCAGCAGCAAACAGGGGCACGGCTACACCTTC
>TRBV3-1/TRBV3-2|NA|NA|TRBJ2-5
CASSQASGPQETQYF
TGTGCCAGCAGCCAAGCAAGCGGCCCCCAAGAGACCCAGTACTTC
>TRBV2|TRBD2|NA|TRBJ2-5
CASSDASGGPQETQYF
TGTGCCAGCAGTGACGCTAGCGGGGGACCCCAAGAGACCCAGTACTTC
>TRBV5-1|TRBD2|once|TRBJ2-7
CASSLGSGGHEQYF
TGCGCCAGCAGCCTCGGGTCGGGGGGTCACGAGCAGTACTTC
>TRBV28|NA|once|TRBJ2-7
CASSSPRDEQYF
TGTGCCAGCAGCTCCCCCCGCGACGAGCAGTACTTC
>TRBV6-5|TRBD1|NA|TRBJ2-3
CASSYSGDRYTDTQYF
TGTGCCAGCAGTTACTCCGGGGACAGGTACACAGATACGCAGTATTTT
>TRBV7-9|NA|NA|TRBJ2-7
CASSPRASRALSSYEQYF
TGTGCCAGCAGCCCTAGAGCGTCCAGGGCCCTTAGCTCCTACGAGCAGTACTTC
>TRBV19|NA|NA|TRBJ1-1
CASSPNQGRGTEAFF
TGTGCCAGTAGTCCCAACCAGGGGAGAGGCACTGAAGCTTTCTTT
>TRBV7-2|TRBD2|NA|TRBJ2-3
CASSSWTSGTDTQYF
TGTGCCAGCAGCTCCTGGACTAGCGGAACGGATACGCAGTATTTT
>TRBV7-2|NA|NA|TRBJ1-5
CASSPGTSTQPQHF
TGTGCCAGCAGCCCCGGGACATCTACTCAGCCCCAGCATTTT
>TRBV3-1/TRBV3-2|NA|few|TRBJ2-7
CASSQDVAGEQYF
TGTGCCAGCAGCCAAGACGTGGCTGGCGAGCAGTACTTC
>TRBV18|TRBD1|NA|TRBJ1-4
CASSPGQAREKLFF
TGTGCCAGCTCACCCGGACAGGCAAGGGAAAAACTGTTTTTT
>TRBV30|NA|NA|TRBJ1-6
CAWRPGQGFSPLHF
TGTGCCTGGAGACCCGGTCAGGGCTTTTCACCCCTCCACTTT